This TCR beta chain was observed in a study of PD-1 blockade in classical Hodgkin lymphoma (dated by TCRdb to 2018 to 2020). Study-level background: Nivolumab dosing was 3 mg/kg intravenously every 2 weeks, continuing until either disease progression or unacceptable toxicity. To define a peripheral blood immune signature of response to PD-1 blockade in classical Hodgkin lymphoma, the study combined TCR beta sequencing with CyTOF. Findings and caveats that apply to the study as a whole: Lower diversity was seen in patients whose nivolumab began less than 1 year after ASCT, and these patients were left out of later analyses so that immune reconstitution would not confound the results. CD4+ but not CD8+ TCR diversity rose significantly by C4D1 (p=0.0027 vs p=0.16), most apparent in complete responders (p=0.02). Baseline TCR diversity was reported to be lower in newly diagnosed patients than in healthy donors, and even lower in relapsed/refractory patients. The study covered only a single clinical trial cohort, and the causes of the repertoire differences, possibly disease activity or prior therapy, were still not defined. Baseline diversity similar to that of newly diagnosed patients was observed in trial patients achieving complete response, whereas significantly lower diversity was observed in partial responders and progressors.

To note about this clone: No antigen is known for it. No base quality information exists; no much larger clone differs at one position.

Genomic DNA was isolated using the Qiagen DNeasy kit from unsorted PBMCs as well as from negatively selected CD4+ and CD8+ fractions. Using primers that anneal to V and J segments, immunoSEQ multiplex PCR amplified the TCR beta CDR3 regions. A synthetic immune receptor repertoire was used to minimize amplification bias, and remaining bias was computationally removed after sequencing. On the study's bioinformatics: Repertoire diversity was quantified as the Shannon entropy index using custom Python scripts. Unsorted, CD4+ and CD8+ repertoires were analyzed separately, except for combined analyses in which CD4+ and CD8+ sequences were merged in silico. Clonal expansion was defined as a frequency increase of at least 2-fold after treatment compared with C1D1, and clones undetected at baseline were assigned a pseudocount of 0.5. Clones with 0 or 1 copy at C1D1 were classified as singleton clones, and clones with 2 or more copies were classified as non-singleton clones. Clones expanded in unsorted samples were annotated as CD4+, CD8+ or unknown by matching protein sequences in sorted samples from the same patient. Diversity changes from C1D1 to C4D1 were tested in paired samples using Wilcoxon tests. Entries here come from immuneACCESS through TCRdb and include only in-frame sequences with V and J called. Some clones fail to appear in such tables; in the studies checked, an unresolved V gene covers under half of the shortfall, and the cause of the remainder is unknown. V and J calls and clone size follow that table, whereas D and trimming were derived from the DNA. The sample table contains tens of thousands of clones; only one count was recorded for nearly 90% of them. The ten largest clonotypes hold roughly 8% of the sample.

The meaning of the sample's time point label: cycle 4 day 1 (C4D1), after 6 weeks of nivolumab. Every trial patient had relapsed after autologous stem cell transplantation, and cohorts A, B and C differed in prior brentuximab vedotin exposure. The trial cohort was composed of about 60 patients with relapsed/refractory classical Hodgkin lymphoma, for whom complete response, partial response or progressive disease was recorded as best overall response. Single-agent nivolumab was administered to trial patients in the multi-cohort phase II CheckMate 205 trial. An independent review committee assessed best overall response using the 2007 International Working Group response criteria. Trial PBMCs were collected just before the start of nivolumab (C1D1) and during therapy at cycle 2 day 1 and cycle 4 day 1. After peripheral blood was drawn into 8 mL Vacutainer Cell Preparation Tubes, PBMCs were isolated by centrifugation and then cryopreserved.

The CDR3 numbers 14 residues from cysteine through phenylalanine. Solely the CDR3 DNA is kept, with 42 bases framed from the first base. The junction carries 15 bases between V and J, which are trimmed by 4 bases and 8 bases respectively. CDR1 SGHRS and CDR2 YFSETQ were looked up in the germline V gene. The sequencing here drew on peripheral blood mononuclear cells (PBMCs), taken before the fourth cycle of nivolumab. The receptor's source is a human donor with classical Hodgkin lymphoma. The sequence joins TRBV5-1 to TRBJ1-4; the D gene is possibly TRBD1, with 5 bases matching. CDR3 region: CASSHGGPGEKLFF. At the DNA level, the sequence is TGCGCCAGCAGCCACGGCGGACCAGGGGAAAAACTGTTTTTT.